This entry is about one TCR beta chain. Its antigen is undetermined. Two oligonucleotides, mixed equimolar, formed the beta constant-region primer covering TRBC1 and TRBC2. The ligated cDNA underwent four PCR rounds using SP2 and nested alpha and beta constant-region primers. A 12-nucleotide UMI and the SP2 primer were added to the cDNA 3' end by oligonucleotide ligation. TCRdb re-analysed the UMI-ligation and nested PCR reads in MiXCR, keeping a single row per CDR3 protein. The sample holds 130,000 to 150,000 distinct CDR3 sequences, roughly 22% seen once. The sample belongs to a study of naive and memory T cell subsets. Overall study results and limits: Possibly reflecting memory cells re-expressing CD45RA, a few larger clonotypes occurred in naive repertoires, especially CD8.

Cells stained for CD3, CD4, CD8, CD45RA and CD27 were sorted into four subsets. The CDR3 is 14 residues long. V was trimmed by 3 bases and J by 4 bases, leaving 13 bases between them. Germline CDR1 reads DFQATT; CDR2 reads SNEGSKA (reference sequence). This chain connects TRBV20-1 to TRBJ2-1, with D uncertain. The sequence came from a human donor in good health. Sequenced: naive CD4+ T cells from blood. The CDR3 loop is CSARGSWGYNEQFF. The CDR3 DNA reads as TGCAGTGCTAGGGGGTCGTGGGGATACAATGAGCAGTTCTTC.